The 3 T cell receptor beta chains given below trace back to one sample, sequenced in a study of PD-1 blockade in classical Hodgkin lymphoma. Method: immunoSEQ multiplex PCR; TCRdb's copy keeps in-frame clones and lacks some. The table lists roughly 150,000 clones, about 81% of them singletons. Every patient had relapsed following autologous stem cell transplantation, and cohorts differed in brentuximab vedotin exposure. Sequencing was performed on peripheral blood mononuclear cells (PBMCs), taken before the second cycle of nivolumab. Receptors originate from a human donor with classical Hodgkin lymphoma.

This clone was recorded once. V and J are TRBV7-8 and TRBJ2-7; D remains ambiguous. The CDR3 sequence is 14 residues long. Germline CDR1 reads SGHVS; CDR2 reads FQNEAQ. V lost 5 bases and J 2 bases, leaving 13 bases between the germline ends. The CDR3 region is CASSLTGSTYEQYF. CDR3 nucleotides: TGTGCCAGCAGCCTCACGGGTTCGACCTACGAGCAGTACTTC.

Here the CDR3 reads CASSRTPFPRGDSPLHF. As DNA, the CDR3 is TGTGCCAGCAGCCGCACCCCCTTCCCCAGGGGAGATTCACCCCTCCACTTT. The V gene is TRBV7-8, the J gene TRBJ1-6, with D possibly matching TRBD1 (6 bases). The CDR3 is made up of 17 amino acids. CDR1 is SGHVS and CDR2 is FQNEAQ in the germline V gene. Trimming shortened V by 5 bases and J by 8 bases, and 22 bases separated the two germline ends.

The chain recombines TRBV10-3 with TRBJ2-7, with 12 positions matching TRBD2. Germline loops: CDR1 ENHRY, CDR2 SYGVKD. This CDR3 has 15 residues. The trim removed 1 base at V and 5 bases at J, leaving 3 bases unmatched. The CDR3 reads CAISEFRLAGDEQYF. The CDR3 DNA sequence: TGTGCCATCAGTGAGTTTCGACTAGCGGGAGACGAGCAGTACTTC.